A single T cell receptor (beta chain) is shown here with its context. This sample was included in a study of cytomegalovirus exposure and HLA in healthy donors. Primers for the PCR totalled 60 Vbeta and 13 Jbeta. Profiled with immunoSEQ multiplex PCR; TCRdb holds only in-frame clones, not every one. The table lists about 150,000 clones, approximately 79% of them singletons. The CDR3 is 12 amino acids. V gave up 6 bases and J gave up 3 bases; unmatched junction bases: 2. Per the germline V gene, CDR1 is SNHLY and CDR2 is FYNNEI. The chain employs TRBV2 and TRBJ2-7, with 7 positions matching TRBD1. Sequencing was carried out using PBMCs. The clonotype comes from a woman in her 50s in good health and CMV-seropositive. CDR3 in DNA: TGTGCCAGCAGGGCAGGGGGCTACGAGCAGTACTTC. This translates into CASRAGGYEQYF.